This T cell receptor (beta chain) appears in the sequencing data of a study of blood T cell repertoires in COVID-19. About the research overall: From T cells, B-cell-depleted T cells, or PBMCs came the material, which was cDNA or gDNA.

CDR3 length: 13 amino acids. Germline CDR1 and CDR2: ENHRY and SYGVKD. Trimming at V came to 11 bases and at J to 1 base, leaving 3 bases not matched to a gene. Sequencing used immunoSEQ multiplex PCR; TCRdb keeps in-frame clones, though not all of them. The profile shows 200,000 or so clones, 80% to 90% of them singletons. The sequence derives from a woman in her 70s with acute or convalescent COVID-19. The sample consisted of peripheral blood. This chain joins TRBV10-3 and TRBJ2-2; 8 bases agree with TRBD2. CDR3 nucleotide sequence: TGTGCCGTAACTAGCGGGAACACCGGGGAGCTGTTTTTT. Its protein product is CAVTSGNTGELFF.